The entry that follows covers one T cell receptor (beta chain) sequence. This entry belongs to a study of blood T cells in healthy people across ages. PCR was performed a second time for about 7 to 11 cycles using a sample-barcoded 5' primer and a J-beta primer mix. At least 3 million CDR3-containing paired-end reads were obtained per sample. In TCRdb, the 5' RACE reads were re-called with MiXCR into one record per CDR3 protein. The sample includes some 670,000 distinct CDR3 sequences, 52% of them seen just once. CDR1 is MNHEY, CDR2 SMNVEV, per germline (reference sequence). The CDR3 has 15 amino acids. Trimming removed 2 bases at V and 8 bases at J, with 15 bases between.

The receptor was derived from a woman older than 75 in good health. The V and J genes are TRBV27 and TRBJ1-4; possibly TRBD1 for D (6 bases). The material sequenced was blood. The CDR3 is CASSLDEGGKEKLFF. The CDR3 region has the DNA TGTGCCAGCAGTTTAGATGAGGGGGGGAAAGAAAAACTGTTTTTT.